Presented here are 27 T cell receptor beta chains from one specimen sequenced in a study of T cell repertoires in cytomegalovirus infection. MiXCR, run by TCRdb on the reads, gives a single entry per CDR3 protein. The data hold approximately 750,000 distinct CDR3 sequences, with 35% observed a single time. The sequenced sample was PBMCs. These receptors all stem from a human donor in good health (CMV status not recorded). Some clones in this sample may be carry-over from other donors' samples.

This clonotype was seen a few times. V and J are TRBV7-4 and TRBJ1-1, with D unclear. The V end was cut by 1 base, the J end by 0 bases, with 6 bases between. The length of the CDR3 is 14 residues. The germline V gene has CDR1 SGHVT and CDR2 SQSDAQ. This CDR3 reads CASSLDLMNTEAFF. The CDR3 DNA reads as TGTGCCAGCAGCTTAGATTTGATGAACACTGAAGCTTTCTTT.

There are a few counts of this clonotype. V is TRBV20-1 and J is TRBJ2-2; a possible D gene is TRBD1 (5 bases). CDR1 and CDR2 (germline): DFQATT, SNEGSKA (reference sequence). The germline V and J ends were trimmed by 0 bases and 4 bases, with 15 bases remaining between them. The length of the CDR3 is 16 residues. CDR3 in amino acids: CSARDQGNGFTGELFF. The CDR3 DNA is TGCAGTGCTAGAGATCAGGGAAATGGGTTCACCGGGGAGCTGTTTTTT.

This clonotype turned up a few times. This rearrangement joins TRBV5-4 to TRBJ2-1; weak D call: TRBD2 (7 bases). V shed 2 bases and J shed 6 bases, with 21 bases lying between them. From germline, CDR1 is SGHNT and CDR2 YYREEE (reference sequence). The CDR3 totals 17 residues. CDR3 in amino acids: CASSFMGGGLISNEQFF. CDR3 DNA sequence: TGTGCCAGCAGCTTTATGGGGGGGGGCCTCATAAGCAATGAGCAGTTCTTC.

The CDR3 nucleotides are TGCGCCAGCAGCCAAGATCTGGGAGCGGGGGAGACCCAGTACTTC. This encodes CASSQDLGAGETQYF. The rearrangement links TRBV4-1 to TRBJ2-5; 7 bases agree with TRBD2. CDR1 is MGHRA, CDR2 YSYEKL, per germline. The CDR3 is made up of 15 amino acids. With V trimmed by 0 bases and J by 5 bases, 6 bases remained unmatched.

In this sample, this clonotype turned up a few times. The V call is TRBV28, the J call TRBJ1-5; D is unclear. This CDR3 comprises 13 residues. V lost 5 bases to trimming and J lost 5 bases, with 10 bases between them. The V gene's germline CDR1 is MDHEN and CDR2 SYDVKM. CDR3 protein: CASSRFRDQPQHF. CDR3 sequence (DNA): TGTGCCAGCAGTCGGTTTAGGGATCAGCCCCAGCATTTT.

The J gene is TRBJ2-4, the V gene TRBV19, with TRBD1 matching over 7 bases. The V segment lost 6 bases and the J segment 1 base; nucleotides outside the gene matches: 6. The CDR3 runs to 15 residues. Germline assignment: CDR1 LNHDA and CDR2 SQIVND (reference sequence). The CDR3 sequence: CASSTETGAKNIQYF. Written as DNA, the CDR3 is TGTGCCAGTAGCACCGAGACAGGGGCCAAAAACATTCAGTACTTC.

This sequence joins TRBV10-3 and TRBJ1-3; weak D call: TRBD1 (6 bases). The ends were cut back, 6 bases at V and 0 bases at J, with 12 bases in the middle. The CDR3 consists of 15 residues. CDR1 is ENHRY, CDR2 SYGVKD, per germline. The CDR3 bases are TGTGCCATCAGGCCACAGGGAGACTCTGGAAACACCATATATTTT. This codes for CAIRPQGDSGNTIYF.

Only a few counts were recorded for this clonotype. This rearrangement joins TRBV28 to TRBJ1-5; TRBD1 matches 7 bases. Germline V gene data show CDR1 as MDHEN and CDR2 as SYDVKM. The CDR3 runs 13 residues. The junction had 6 bases not matched to a gene; V was cut back by 6 bases and J by 7 bases. The CDR3 sequence: CASSRGSWQPQHF. For the CDR3, the DNA is TGTGCCAGCAGCAGGGGGAGTTGGCAGCCCCAGCATTTT.

The chain links TRBV28 to TRBJ1-4; D remains unclear. The length of the CDR3 is 11 residues. Germline values: CDR1 MDHEN, CDR2 SYDVKM. Deletions cut 6 bases from V and 8 bases from J, with 7 bases between. CDR3 bases: TGTGCCAGCAGCCCAAAGGAAAAACTGTTTTTT. This codes for CASSPKEKLFF.

This chain connects TRBV9 to TRBJ2-1, with D possibly called TRBD1 or TRBD2 (6 bases each). Germline loops: CDR1 SGDLS, CDR2 YYNGEE. V gave up 3 bases and J gave up 0 bases, with 13 bases separating them. This CDR3 has 16 residues. The CDR3 DNA reads TGTGCCAGCAGCGCCGAGGGGGGAAGCTCCTACAATGAGCAGTTCTTC. Translation: CASSAEGGSSYNEQFF.

This clonotype was observed a few times. The chain is built from TRBV4-1 and TRBJ2-1, with TRBD2 matching 14 bases. With V trimmed by 4 bases and J by 4 bases, 6 bases remained unmatched. The CDR3 has 17 residues. Germline CDR1 reads MGHRA; CDR2 reads YSYEKL. The CDR3 sequence is CASSPTSGGAQYNEQFF. The CDR3 nucleotides read TGCGCCAGCAGCCCGACTAGCGGGGGGGCCCAATACAATGAGCAGTTCTTC.

The chain carries TRBV3-1 and TRBJ2-3, with 7 nucleotides matching TRBD2. CDR1 LGHDT and CDR2 YNNKEL come from the germline V gene (reference sequence). The CDR3 consists of 18 residues. J lost 1 base, V lost 0 bases, and 10 bases had no gene match. CDR3 sequence reads: CASSQEKRTRVGTDTQYF. CDR3 nucleotides: TGTGCCAGCAGCCAAGAAAAGCGGACTAGAGTCGGCACAGATACGCAGTATTTT.

The chain employs TRBV2 and TRBJ2-1, with 13 bases lining up with TRBD2. The V and J ends lost 8 bases and 6 bases, in that order; junction bases with no gene match: 7. Germline V gene data show CDR1 as SNHLY and CDR2 as FYNNEI. The CDR3 is 15 amino acids. In DNA, the CDR3 is TGTGCCAGCCCCCTGCGGACTAGCGGGAGCAATGAGCAGTTCTTC. It is translated as CASPLRTSGSNEQFF.

The CDR3: CASSFPWGSGEQYF. The CDR3 DNA reads TGTGCCAGCAGTTTCCCCTGGGGAAGTGGCGAGCAGTACTTC. The chain couples TRBV28 to TRBJ2-7; no clear D. The CDR3 extends over 14 amino acids. Germline V CDR1 and CDR2: MDHEN, SYDVKM. Trimming stripped 3 bases from V and 6 bases from J, with 15 bases between.

The rearrangement uses TRBV28 and TRBJ1-1, with unresolved D. The ends were cut back, 2 bases at V and 2 bases at J, with 9 bases in the middle. CDR1 is MDHEN and CDR2 is SYDVKM in the germline V gene. The CDR3 totals 14 residues. CDR3 residues: CASSLLQRNTEAFF. As DNA, the CDR3 is TGTGCCAGCAGTTTACTACAGCGAAACACTGAAGCTTTCTTT.

In its sample, this clonotype was seen a few times. The chain couples TRBV20-1 to TRBJ2-5, with 7 nucleotides matching TRBD2. The length of the CDR3 is 16 residues. Losses at the gene ends were 3 bases for V and 4 bases for J; bases not matched to a gene: 14. Germline V lookup: CDR1 DFQATT, CDR2 SNEGSKA (reference sequence). CDR3 protein: CSARPAAAGAGETQYF. The CDR3 coding sequence is TGCAGTGCTAGGCCCGCGGCCGCGGGAGCGGGAGAGACCCAGTACTTC.

The chain has TRBV11-3 and TRBJ1-1, with D perhaps TRBD1 (6 bases). This CDR3 has 15 residues. Looked up from germline, CDR1 is SGHNT and CDR2 is YENEEA. Between the trimmed V and J ends, which lost 4 bases and 3 bases, there was a span of 15 bases. The CDR3 here is CASSSKGGGDTEAFF. Written as DNA, the CDR3 is TGTGCCAGCAGCTCCAAGGGGGGGGGGGACACTGAAGCTTTCTTT.

V is TRBV5-1 and J is TRBJ1-3, with 7 nucleotides matching TRBD1. The CDR3 consists of 17 residues. The germline V gene has CDR1 SGHRS and CDR2 YFSETQ. J was trimmed by 0 bases and V by 2 bases; bases with no gene match: 8. The CDR3 DNA reads TGCGCCAGCAGCTTCCGGGACAGCCCTAACTCTGGAAACACCATATATTTT. Translated: CASSFRDSPNSGNTIYF.

This clonotype was picked up a small number of times. This chain uses TRBV19 with TRBJ2-2; 8 bases are a match to TRBD2. V dropped 5 bases and J dropped 0; count of bases not matched to a gene: 8. CDR1 is LNHDA, CDR2 SQIVND, per germline (reference sequence). CDR3 length: 17 amino acids. CDR3 residues: CASSPARLATNTGELFF. CDR3 coding DNA: TGTGCCAGTAGTCCGGCACGACTAGCGACGAACACCGGGGAGCTGTTTTTT. Full variable domain (missing parts from reference TRBV19 and TRBJ2-2): DGGITQSPKYLFRKEGQNVTLSCEQNLNHDAMYWYRQDPGQGLRLIYYSQIVNDFQKGDIAEGYSVSREKKESFPLTVTSAQKNPTAFYLCASSPARLATNTGELFFGEGSRLTVL.

This clonotype was observed a few times. The chain combines TRBV6-1 with TRBJ2-1; 10 nucleotides match TRBD1. The V gene end was trimmed by 6 bases and the J gene end by 6 bases; junction bases not matched to a gene: 11. Per germline, CDR1 MNHNS and CDR2 SASEGT. The CDR3 runs to 16 residues. The CDR3: CASSDPTGGSRNEQFF. The CDR3 DNA reads as TGTGCCAGCAGCGACCCGACAGGGGGCTCGCGCAATGAGCAGTTCTTC.

The genes are TRBV7-8 and TRBJ2-3, with no clear D. The CDR3 length is 12 residues. The ends were cut back, 4 bases at V and 10 bases at J, with 12 bases in the middle. Germline assignment: CDR1 SGHVS and CDR2 FQNEAQ. In DNA, the CDR3 is TGTGCCAGCAGCTCCCCAGAAAGGGCGCAGTATTTT. It codes for CASSSPERAQYF.

This clonotype has a handful of counts. The J gene is TRBJ2-3, the V gene TRBV7-3; weak D call: TRBD2 (7 bases). V shed 5 bases and J shed 6 bases, with 18 bases lying between them. In germline, CDR1 is SGHTA, CDR2 FQGTGA. The CDR3 sequence is 15 residues long. For the CDR3, the DNA is TGTGCCAGCAGCCGTACGGGGGGCCCAGGGGATACGCAGTATTTT. Its translation is CASSRTGGPGDTQYF.

V and J are TRBV30 and TRBJ1-6; a weak D match, TRBD1 (5 bases). This CDR3 region has 16 residues. Trimming left V 3 bases short and J 7 bases short, with 19 bases between. The germline V gene encodes CDR1 GTSNPN and CDR2 SVGIG (reference sequence). The CDR3 region is CAWSLQGMGRNSPLHF. For the CDR3, the DNA is TGTGCCTGGAGCCTTCAGGGAATGGGAAGGAATTCACCCCTCCACTTT.

V usage is TRBV27 and J usage is TRBJ2-7; tentatively, D is TRBD1 (6 bases). The CDR3 sequence is 16 residues long. Germline V CDR1 and CDR2: MNHEY, SMNVEV (reference sequence). V shed 5 bases and J shed 2 bases, with 19 bases lying between them. CDR3 in DNA: TGTGCCAGCAGTCCCTCTCTAGGGGGAACCGCCTACGAGCAGTACTTC. Its translation: CASSPSLGGTAYEQYF.

This chain links TRBV27 with TRBJ2-4, with D perhaps TRBD2 (5 bases). Germline V gene lookup returns CDR1 MNHEY and CDR2 SMNVEV (reference sequence). Trimming took off 5 bases at V and 0 bases at J, with 14 bases between the two ends. This CDR3 is 16 amino acids long. The CDR3 region is CASSPITRLAKNIQYF. The CDR3 DNA is TGTGCCAGCAGTCCTATCACTAGACTAGCCAAAAACATTCAGTACTTC.

The rearrangement joins TRBV4-2 to TRBJ2-2; TRBD2 matches 7 bases. The CDR3 has 16 amino acids. The J segment lost 4 bases and the V segment lost 4 bases, leaving 9 bases of the junction unmatched. CDR1 is LGHNA and CDR2 is YNFKEQ in the germline V gene. Here the CDR3 DNA reads TGTGCCAGCAGCCCACGGCGGGAGCTCAGCACCGGGGAGCTGTTTTTT. It translates to CASSPRRELSTGELFF.

The chain combines TRBV20-1 with TRBJ2-7; D may be TRBD1 (6 bases). V was trimmed by 2 bases and J by 6 bases, leaving 20 bases between them. The CDR3 covers 15 residues. The germline V gene has CDR1 DFQATT and CDR2 SNEGSKA (reference sequence). The CDR3 DNA reads TGCAGTGCTAGACTCTACCGGACAGCTAACTCCGAGCAGTACTTC. Protein product: CSARLYRTANSEQYF.